This section outlines one T cell receptor (beta chain) sequence together with its context. Assay used: immunoSEQ multiplex PCR; TCRdb lists only in-frame clones, some missing. Of some 520,000 clones in the sample, about 88% are singletons; the top ten hold 0.75% to 0.9%. This specimen belongs to a study of blood T cell repertoires in COVID-19. V was pared by 7 bases and J by 6 bases, with 10 bases of the junction left unmatched. Germline CDR1 reads LNHDA; CDR2 reads SQIVND (reference sequence). The CDR3 is 14 residues long. Sequenced sample: peripheral blood. The V gene is TRBV19, the J gene TRBJ2-7; 9 bases are shared with TRBD1. The clonotype comes from a man between 18 and 35 years old with COVID-19, enrolled during active disease. In nucleotides, the CDR3 is TGTGCCAGTAAGTCCGGGACAGGGCGGGGCGAGCAGTACTTC. It codes for CASKSGTGRGEQYF.